The present T cell receptor (beta chain) was sequenced within a study of blood T cell repertoires in COVID-19. Overall study: In each case, the material was cDNA or gDNA derived from T cells, B-cell-depleted T cells, or PBMCs.

From germline, CDR1 is SGDLS and CDR2 YYNGEE. This CDR3 has 15 residues. V was clipped by 4 bases and J by 1 base, with 11 bases between them. Each recovered donor of Cohort 3 presented with two negative PCRs, clearance, or symptom resolution. Original handling: Counts of nucleated cells, estimated from reference gene primer amplification, were obtained. The table came from immunoSEQ multiplex PCR; TCRdb's copy has only in-frame clones and leaves some out. The D gene and trimming were derived from the DNA, and the V and J assignments and clone size from that table. Here the sample spans over 200,000 clones, approximately 78% being singletons.

Source material: PBMCs or T cells enriched from blood (not recorded which). This TCR was sampled from a man aged 35 to 55 who had recovered from COVID-19. The V call is TRBV9, the J call TRBJ2-2; the D gene is possibly TRBD1 (5 bases). As DNA, the CDR3 is TGTGCCAGCAGCCCAGGGAATAGGAACACCGGGGAGCTGTTTTTT. Amino acid sequence: CASSPGNRNTGELFF.